One and the same sample provided the 20 T cell receptor beta chains below, sequenced in a study of blood T cell repertoires in COVID-19. The repertoire was sequenced with immunoSEQ multiplex PCR; TCRdb's copy has only in-frame clones and lacks some. The repertoire holds fewer than 110,000 clones, with 70% to 90% as singletons. Sequences were obtained from peripheral blood. The receptors were sampled from a man aged 45 to 65 in a cohort sampled during active COVID-19.

CDR3 DNA sequence: TGTGCCAGCAGCTTGCTCCTAGGTGTGACAGGCGAGGAGCAGTACTTC. This sequence encodes CASSLLLGVTGEEQYF. The chain uses TRBV11-2 and TRBJ2-7; tentatively, D is TRBD1 (6 bases). The CDR3 spans 16 residues. Germline CDR1 and CDR2: SGHAT and FQNNGV. The V and J ends lost 3 bases and 7 bases respectively, with 22 bases between them.

The chain recombines TRBV4-2 with TRBJ2-5; 9 bases map to TRBD1. The ends lost 0 bases at V and 8 bases at J; junction bases unmatched: 7. Germline CDR1 reads LGHNA; CDR2 reads YNFKEQ. The CDR3 contains 15 residues. CDR3 nucleotides: TGTGCCAGCAGCCAAGAAGCGACAGGGGGTTTCACCCAGTACTTC. Its protein product is CASSQEATGGFTQYF.

V usage is TRBV3-1 (or the pseudogene TRBV3-2) and J usage is TRBJ2-5; maybe TRBD2 (6 bases). Germline V CDR1 and CDR2: LGHDT, YNNKEL (reference sequence). The CDR3 consists of 14 residues. V was trimmed by 2 bases and J by 4 bases, leaving 11 bases between them. The CDR3 region is CASSQRGFGETQYF. The CDR3 nucleotides are TGTGCCAGCAGCCAACGGGGGTTCGGAGAGACCCAGTACTTC.

This clone has only one observation. The rearrangement links TRBV5-1 to TRBJ2-7; 12 nucleotides match TRBD1. CDR3 size: 14 residues. Germline V lookup: CDR1 SGHRS, CDR2 YFSETQ. V lost 5 bases and J lost 5; bases outside the gene matches: 5. This CDR3 is CASSSGTGGNEQYF. The CDR3 coding sequence is TGCGCCAGCAGTTCCGGGACAGGGGGCAACGAGCAGTACTTC.

The chain joins TRBV11-3 to TRBJ1-2, with 10 bases identical to TRBD1. Germline loops: CDR1 SGHNT, CDR2 YENEEA. Trimming cost V 6 bases and J 8 bases; bases outside gene matches: 9. The CDR3 sequence is 14 residues long. The DNA for the CDR3 is TGTGCCAGCAGGTTCTCCGGGACAGGGGACGGCTACACCTTC. It is translated as CASRFSGTGDGYTF.

The chain is built from TRBV9 and TRBJ1-2, with no clear D. The CDR3 sequence is 15 residues long. Per germline, CDR1 SGDLS and CDR2 YYNGEE. V lost 0 bases to trimming and J lost 8 bases, with 17 bases between them. This chain's CDR3 is CASSVGPRSDTGYTF. The CDR3 coding sequence is TGTGCCAGCAGCGTAGGTCCCAGGTCCGATACGGGCTACACCTTC.

This chain links TRBV2 with TRBJ2-3; 10 bases fit TRBD2. V lost 9 bases and J lost 1; bases outside the gene matches: 4. The germline gives CDR1 SNHLY, CDR2 FYNNEI. The CDR3 contains 14 residues. The DNA of the CDR3 is TGTGCCAGTGGAGCGGGGGGGGGCACAGATACGCAGTATTTT. Encoded protein: CASGAGGGTDTQYF.

This clone was observed at least ten times. The V gene is TRBV29-1, the J gene TRBJ2-3, with D hard to call. Germline CDR1 SQVTM, CDR2 ANQGSEA. V lost 4 bases to trimming and J lost 2 bases, with 4 bases between them. This CDR3 contains 11 residues. The CDR3, as DNA: TGCAGCGTTGGCTACACAGATACGCAGTATTTT. Protein: CSVGYTDTQYF.

This sequence joins TRBV6-5 and TRBJ2-5, with 9 bases fitting TRBD1. Germline CDR1 and CDR2: MNHEY and SVGAGI. The CDR3 is made up of 15 amino acids. V lost 6 bases and J lost 4; bases outside the gene matches: 9. Written as DNA, the CDR3 is TGTGCCAGCAGCCGGCCGGGACAGGGTTTAGAGACCCAGTACTTC. Its protein product is CASSRPGQGLETQYF.

The table lists this clone with a few counts. The chain links TRBV7-9 to TRBJ2-7; D may be TRBD1 (6 bases). Trimming left V 6 bases short and J 2 bases short, with 14 bases between. The CDR3 is 14 residues long. Germline assignment: CDR1 SEHNR and CDR2 FQNEAQ (reference sequence). CDR3 loop: CASSSPGQTYEQYF. CDR3 DNA sequence: TGTGCCAGCAGTTCCCCCGGACAGACCTACGAGCAGTACTTC.

The chain has TRBV11-2 and TRBJ1-4, with D possibly being TRBD1 (5 bases). The V gene lost 5 bases and the J gene lost 8 bases, with 18 bases spanning the gap. Germline-derived CDR1 and CDR2 are SGHAT and FQNNGV. The length of the CDR3 is 15 residues. CDR3 loop: CASSGLRGRREKLFF. In DNA, the CDR3 is TGTGCCAGCAGCGGGTTACGGGGGAGGAGAGAAAAACTGTTTTTT.

The gene calls are TRBV29-1 and TRBJ1-4; TRBD1 is a possible D gene (5 bases). V shed 4 bases and J shed 0 bases, with 9 bases lying between them. CDR3 length: 14 amino acids. Germline V gene data show CDR1 as SQVTM and CDR2 as ANQGSEA. DNA for the CDR3: TGCAGCGTTGGGGGGGGTGCAACTAATGAAAAACTGTTTTTT. Its protein product is CSVGGGATNEKLFF.

The chain is built from TRBV11-3 and TRBJ2-1, with 11 bases aligning to TRBD2. The CDR3 totals 15 residues. V dropped 6 bases and J dropped 6; count of bases not matched to a gene: 7. Germline-derived CDR1 and CDR2 are SGHNT and YENEEA. CDR3 in amino acids: CASRAPLAGGNEQFF. The CDR3 DNA sequence: TGTGCCAGCAGGGCCCCCCTAGCGGGGGGCAATGAGCAGTTCTTC.

This chain connects TRBV5-4 to TRBJ1-2; 8 bases align to TRBD1. V dropped 3 bases and J dropped 5; count of bases not matched to a gene: 6. The germline gives CDR1 SGHNT, CDR2 YYREEE (reference sequence). This CDR3 comprises 14 residues. The CDR3 region is CASSWRDRTYGYTF. The CDR3 nucleotides read TGTGCCAGCAGCTGGAGGGACAGGACTTATGGCTACACCTTC.

The sample holds a few counts of this clone. The chain combines TRBV10-3 with TRBJ2-7; 7 bases align to TRBD2. Germline V gene data show CDR1 as ENHRY and CDR2 as SYGVKD. Losses at the gene ends were 9 bases for V and 0 bases for J; bases not matched to a gene: 8. CDR3 length: 14 amino acids. CDR3 sequence reads: CAIAPTSASYEQYF. The CDR3 bases are TGTGCCATAGCCCCAACTAGCGCCTCCTACGAGCAGTACTTC.

This clone was recorded once. The chain couples TRBV9 to TRBJ1-2, with 10 bases identical to TRBD1. The V gene's germline CDR1 is SGDLS and CDR2 YYNGEE. The CDR3 has 14 residues. V was pared by 2 bases and J by 8 bases, with 6 bases of the junction left unmatched. The CDR3 nucleotides read TGTGCCAGCAGCGTCTCCGGGACAGGGGTCGGCTACACCTTC. This gives the protein CASSVSGTGVGYTF.

The chain recombines TRBV6-5 with TRBJ1-1; weak D call: TRBD1 (6 bases). This CDR3 is built from 14 residues. Germline CDR1 MNHEY, CDR2 SVGAGI. Trimming removed 6 bases at V and 4 bases at J, with 15 bases between. In DNA, the CDR3 is TGTGCCAGCAGGCCCCCGAGGGGGAGCACTGAAGCTTTCTTT. Translating it yields CASRPPRGSTEAFF.

This chain connects TRBV28 to TRBJ1-6; tentatively, D is TRBD1 (6 bases). From germline, CDR1 is MDHEN and CDR2 SYDVKM. The CDR3 length is 19 residues. V dropped 5 bases and J dropped 4 bases, with 24 bases sitting between them. The CDR3 DNA is TGTGCCAGCAGTCTACTTACCTACCCCAGGGGCCCTTATAATTCACCCCTCCACTTT. This codes for CASSLLTYPRGPYNSPLHF.

Turning to this clone: In the same sample, other DNA sequences code for this CDR3. The chain uses TRBV4-3 and TRBJ2-6; no clear D gene. Germline CDR1 reads LGHNA; CDR2 reads YSLEER. There are 15 residues in the CDR3. V lost 2 bases to trimming and J lost 0 bases, with 5 bases between them. The CDR3 spells CASSQLSSGANVLTF. The CDR3 region has the DNA TGCGCCAGCAGCCAACTCAGCTCTGGGGCCAACGTCCTGACTTTC.

This rearrangement joins TRBV4-1 to TRBJ2-2; D is perhaps TRBD1 (6 bases). Germline values: CDR1 MGHRA, CDR2 YSYEKL. This CDR3 is built from 15 residues. Deletions cut 8 bases from V and 1 base from J, with 14 bases between. As DNA, the CDR3 is TGCGCCAGCCGCTTAGAGGACAGGAACACCGGGGAGCTGTTTTTT. Translating it yields CASRLEDRNTGELFF.